This T cell receptor (beta chain) emerged from a study of metastatic and nonmetastatic thyroid tumors. Broader study findings: Significantly higher TCR beta diversity was reportedly seen in malignant thyroid tumors than benign nodules, in blood and tumor.

Authors' processing steps: Using the CDR3 differences seen across clinicopathological groups, the authors built a distant-metastasis classifier for papillary thyroid cancer, which was meant to discriminate distant-metastatic patients. TCRdb re-analyzed the PCR reads through MiXCR. In this record, the V and J calls reflect TCRdb's handling and not the investigators' own analysis. Found here are roughly 34,000 clones, 35% to 40% of them singletons; the top ten hold about 23%. The V gene's germline CDR1 is LNHNV and CDR2 YYDKDF (reference sequence). With 0 bases clipped from V and 6 bases from J, the junction kept 7 bases outside the gene matches. CDR3 length: 15 residues. There were no patients who had received any treatment before thyroid surgery. Remarks on this clone: What it recognizes is unknown.

The sample consisted of tumor tissue. This clonotype originated in a female donor with papillary thyroid cancer or a benign thyroid nodule (not recorded which). Some clones in this sample may be carry-over from other donors' samples. This chain uses TRBV15 with TRBJ2-7; TRBD2 agrees at 8 bases. CDR3 sequence (DNA): TGTGCCACCAGCAGAGATCTGGCGGGAGGTGCCGAGCAGTACTTC. It is translated as CATSRDLAGGAEQYF.